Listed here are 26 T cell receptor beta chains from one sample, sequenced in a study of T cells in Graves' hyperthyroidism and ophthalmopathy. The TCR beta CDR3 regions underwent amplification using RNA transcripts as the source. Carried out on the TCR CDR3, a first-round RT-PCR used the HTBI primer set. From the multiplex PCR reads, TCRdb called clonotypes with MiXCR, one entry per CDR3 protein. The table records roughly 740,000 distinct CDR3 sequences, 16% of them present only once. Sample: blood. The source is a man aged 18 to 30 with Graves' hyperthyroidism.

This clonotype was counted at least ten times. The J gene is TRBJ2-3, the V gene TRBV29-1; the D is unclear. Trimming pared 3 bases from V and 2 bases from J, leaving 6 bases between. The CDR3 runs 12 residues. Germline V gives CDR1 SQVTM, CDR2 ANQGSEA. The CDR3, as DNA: TGCAGCGTTGATCTTAACACAGATACGCAGTATTTT. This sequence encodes CSVDLNTDTQYF.

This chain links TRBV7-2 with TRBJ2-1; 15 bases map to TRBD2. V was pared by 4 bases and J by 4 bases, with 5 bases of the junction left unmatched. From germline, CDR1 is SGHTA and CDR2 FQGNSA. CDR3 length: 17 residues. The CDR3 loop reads CASSYPGLAGGYNEQFF. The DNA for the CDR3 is TGTGCCAGCAGCTACCCGGGACTAGCGGGAGGATACAATGAGCAGTTCTTC.

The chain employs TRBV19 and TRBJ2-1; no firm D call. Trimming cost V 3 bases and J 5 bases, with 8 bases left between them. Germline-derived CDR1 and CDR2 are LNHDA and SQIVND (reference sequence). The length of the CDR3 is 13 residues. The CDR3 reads CASSMGDDNEQFF. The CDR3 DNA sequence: TGTGCCAGTAGTATGGGCGACGACAATGAGCAGTTCTTC.

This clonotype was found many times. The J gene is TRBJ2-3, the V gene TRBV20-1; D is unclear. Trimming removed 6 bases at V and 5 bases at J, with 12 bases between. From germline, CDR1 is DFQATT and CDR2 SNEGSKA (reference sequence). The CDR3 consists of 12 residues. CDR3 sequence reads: CSAFRVGDTQYF. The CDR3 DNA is TGCAGTGCCTTCCGAGTGGGAGATACGCAGTATTTT.

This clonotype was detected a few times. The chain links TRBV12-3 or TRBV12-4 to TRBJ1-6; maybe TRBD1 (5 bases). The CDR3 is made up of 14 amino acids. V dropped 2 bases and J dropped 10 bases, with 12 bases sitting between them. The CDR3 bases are TGTGCCAGCAGTTTATCCAGGGTTGGGTCACCCCTCCACTTT. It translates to CASSLSRVGSPLHF.

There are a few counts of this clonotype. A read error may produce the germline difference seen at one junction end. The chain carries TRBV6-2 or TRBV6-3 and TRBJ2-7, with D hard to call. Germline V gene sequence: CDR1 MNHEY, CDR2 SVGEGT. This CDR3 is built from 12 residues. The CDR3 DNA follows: TGTGCCAGCAGTTACCTCTCCGACGAGCAGTACTTC. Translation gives CASSYLSDEQYF.

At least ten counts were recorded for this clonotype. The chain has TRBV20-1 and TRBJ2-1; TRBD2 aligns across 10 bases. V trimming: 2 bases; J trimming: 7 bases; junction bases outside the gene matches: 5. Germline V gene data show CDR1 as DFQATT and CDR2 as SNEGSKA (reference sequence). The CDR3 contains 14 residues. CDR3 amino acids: CSARLAGARNEQFF. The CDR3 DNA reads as TGCAGTGCTAGACTAGCGGGAGCTCGAAATGAGCAGTTCTTC.

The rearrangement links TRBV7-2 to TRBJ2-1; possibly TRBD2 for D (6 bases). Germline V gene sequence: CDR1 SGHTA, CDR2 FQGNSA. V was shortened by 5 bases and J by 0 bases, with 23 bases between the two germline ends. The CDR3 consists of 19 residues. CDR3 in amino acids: CASSPRRVGPYSSYNEQFF. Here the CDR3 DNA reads TGTGCCAGCAGCCCAAGGAGGGTAGGGCCATACAGCTCCTACAATGAGCAGTTCTTC.

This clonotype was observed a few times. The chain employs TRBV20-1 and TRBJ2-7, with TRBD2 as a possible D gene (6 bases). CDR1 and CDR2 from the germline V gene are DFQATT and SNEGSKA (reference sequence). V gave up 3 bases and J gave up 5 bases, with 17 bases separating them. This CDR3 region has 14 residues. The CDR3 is CSASQGLAVDEQYF. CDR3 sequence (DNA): TGCAGTGCTAGCCAGGGACTTGCCGTTGACGAGCAGTACTTC.

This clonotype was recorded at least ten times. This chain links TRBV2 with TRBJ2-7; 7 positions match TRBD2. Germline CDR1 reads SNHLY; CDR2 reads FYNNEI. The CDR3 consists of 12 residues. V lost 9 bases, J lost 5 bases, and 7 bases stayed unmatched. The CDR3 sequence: CASLNRGDEQYF. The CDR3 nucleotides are TGTGCCAGTCTGAACCGGGGGGACGAGCAGTACTTC. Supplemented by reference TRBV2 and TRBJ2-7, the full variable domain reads EPEVTQTPSHQVTQMGQEVILRCVPISNHLYFYWYRQILGQKVEFLVSFYNNEISEKSEIFDDQFSVERPDGSNFTLKIRSTKLEDSAMYFCASLNRGDEQYFGPGTRLTVT.

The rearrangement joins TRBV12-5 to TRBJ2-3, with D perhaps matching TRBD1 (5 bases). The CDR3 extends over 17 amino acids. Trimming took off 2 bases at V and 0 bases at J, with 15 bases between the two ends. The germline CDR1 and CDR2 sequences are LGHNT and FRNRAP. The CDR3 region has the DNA TGTGCTAGTGGTTTGAGCTGGGGCGTTACTAGCACAGATACGCAGTATTTT. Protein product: CASGLSWGVTSTDTQYF. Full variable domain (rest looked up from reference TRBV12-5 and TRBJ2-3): DARVTQTPRHKVTEMGQEVTMRCQPILGHNTVFWYRQTMMQGLELLAYFRNRAPLDDSGMPKDRFSAEMPDATLATLKIQPSEPRDSAVYFCASGLSWGVTSTDTQYFGPGTRLTVL.

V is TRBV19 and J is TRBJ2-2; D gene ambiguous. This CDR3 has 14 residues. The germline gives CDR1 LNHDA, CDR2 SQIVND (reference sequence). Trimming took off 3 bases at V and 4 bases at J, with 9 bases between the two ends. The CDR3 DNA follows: TGTGCCAGTAGTATTCACGGGCCCACCGGGGAGCTGTTTTTT. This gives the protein CASSIHGPTGELFF.

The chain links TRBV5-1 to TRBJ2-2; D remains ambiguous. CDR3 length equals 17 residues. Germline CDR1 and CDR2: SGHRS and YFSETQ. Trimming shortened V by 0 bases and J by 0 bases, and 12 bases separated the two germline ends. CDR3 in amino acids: CASSLVSQLANTGELFF. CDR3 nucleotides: TGCGCCAGCAGCTTGGTTTCCCAGCTAGCGAACACCGGGGAGCTGTTTTTT.

In DNA form, the CDR3 reads TGCAGTGCCGGACCCCCACAGGGTACGAAGCAGTACTTC. Amino acids: CSAGPPQGTKQYF. The chain has TRBV20-1 and TRBJ2-7, with a possible D match to TRBD1 (6 bases). The V end lost 6 bases, the J end lost 8 bases, and 20 bases lay between the germline ends. CDR1 and CDR2 from the germline V gene are DFQATT and SNEGSKA (reference sequence). The CDR3 is made up of 13 amino acids.

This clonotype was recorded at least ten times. The CDR3 nucleotides are TGTGCCAGCAGTTACCCTGACAGGTATTCCTACGAGCAGTACTTC. Translating it yields CASSYPDRYSYEQYF. This sequence joins TRBV6-2 or TRBV6-3 and TRBJ2-7, with D possibly matching TRBD1 (6 bases). The CDR3 is 15 amino acids. Between the trimmed V and J ends, which lost 2 bases and 1 base, there was a span of 12 bases. Germline lookup yields CDR1 MNHEY and CDR2 SVGEGT.

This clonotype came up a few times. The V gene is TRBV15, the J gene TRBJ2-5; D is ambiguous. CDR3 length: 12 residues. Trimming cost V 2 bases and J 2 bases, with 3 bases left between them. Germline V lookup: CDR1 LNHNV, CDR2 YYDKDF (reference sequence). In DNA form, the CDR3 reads TGTGCCACCAGCAGACAGCAAGAGACCCAGTACTTC. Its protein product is CATSRQQETQYF.

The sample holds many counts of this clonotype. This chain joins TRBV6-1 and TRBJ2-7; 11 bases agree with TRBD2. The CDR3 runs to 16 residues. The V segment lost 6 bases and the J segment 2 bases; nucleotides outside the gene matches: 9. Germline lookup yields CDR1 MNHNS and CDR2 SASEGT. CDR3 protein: CASSYSLAGGTYEQYF. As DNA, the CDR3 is TGTGCCAGCAGCTATTCCCTAGCGGGAGGCACCTACGAGCAGTACTTC.

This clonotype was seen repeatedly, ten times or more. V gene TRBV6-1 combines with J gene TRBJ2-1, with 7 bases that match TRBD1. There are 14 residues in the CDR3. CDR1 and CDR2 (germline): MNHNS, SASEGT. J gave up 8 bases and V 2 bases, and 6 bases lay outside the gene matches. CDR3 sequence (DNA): TGTGCCAGCAGTGAATTAGGGGGCTTCGATGAGCAGTTCTTC. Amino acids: CASSELGGFDEQFF.

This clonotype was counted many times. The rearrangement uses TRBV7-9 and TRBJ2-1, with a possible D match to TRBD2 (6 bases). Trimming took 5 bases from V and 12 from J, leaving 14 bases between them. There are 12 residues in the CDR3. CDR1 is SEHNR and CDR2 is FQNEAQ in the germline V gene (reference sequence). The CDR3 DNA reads TGTGCCAGCAGCCGCGGAGGGGTTAGGCAGTTCTTC. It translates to CASSRGGVRQFF.

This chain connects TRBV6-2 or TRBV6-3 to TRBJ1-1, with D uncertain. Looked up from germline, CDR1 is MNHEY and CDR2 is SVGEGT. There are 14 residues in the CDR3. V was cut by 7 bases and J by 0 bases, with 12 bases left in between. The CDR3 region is CASILDGMNTEAFF. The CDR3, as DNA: TGTGCCAGCATCCTTGATGGTATGAACACTGAAGCTTTCTTT.

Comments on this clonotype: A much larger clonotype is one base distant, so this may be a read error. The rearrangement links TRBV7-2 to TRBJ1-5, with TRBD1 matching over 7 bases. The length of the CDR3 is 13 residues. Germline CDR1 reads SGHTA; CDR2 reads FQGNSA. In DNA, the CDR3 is TGTGCCAGCAGCAGACAGGGAAGTCAGCCCCGGCATTTT. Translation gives CASSRQGSQPRHF.

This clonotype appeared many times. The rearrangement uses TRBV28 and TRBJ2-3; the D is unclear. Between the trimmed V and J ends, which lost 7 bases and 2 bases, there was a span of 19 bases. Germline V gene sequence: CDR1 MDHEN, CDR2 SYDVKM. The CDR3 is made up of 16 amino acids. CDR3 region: CASMEIPLRNTDTQYF. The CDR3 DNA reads TGTGCCAGCATGGAGATTCCCCTCCGGAACACAGATACGCAGTATTTT.

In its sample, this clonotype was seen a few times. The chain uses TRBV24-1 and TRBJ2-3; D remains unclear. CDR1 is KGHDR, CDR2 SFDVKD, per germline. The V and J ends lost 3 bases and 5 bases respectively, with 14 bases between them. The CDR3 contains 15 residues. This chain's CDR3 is CATSDPSTTGDTQYF. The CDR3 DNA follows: TGTGCCACCAGTGATCCCTCCACCACTGGAGATACGCAGTATTTT.

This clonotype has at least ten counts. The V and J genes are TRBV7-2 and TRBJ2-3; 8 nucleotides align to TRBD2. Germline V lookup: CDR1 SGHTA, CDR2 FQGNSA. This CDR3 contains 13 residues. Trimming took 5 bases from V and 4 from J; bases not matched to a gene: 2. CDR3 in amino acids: CASSPGGADTQYF. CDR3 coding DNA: TGTGCCAGCAGCCCGGGGGGGGCAGATACGCAGTATTTT.

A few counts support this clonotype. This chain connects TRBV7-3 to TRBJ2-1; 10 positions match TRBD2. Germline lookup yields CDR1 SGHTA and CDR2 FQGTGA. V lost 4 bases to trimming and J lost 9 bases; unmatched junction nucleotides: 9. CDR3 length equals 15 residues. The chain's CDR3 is CASSSVAGGWVEQFF. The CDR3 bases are TGTGCCAGCAGCTCCGTAGCGGGAGGTTGGGTTGAGCAGTTCTTC.

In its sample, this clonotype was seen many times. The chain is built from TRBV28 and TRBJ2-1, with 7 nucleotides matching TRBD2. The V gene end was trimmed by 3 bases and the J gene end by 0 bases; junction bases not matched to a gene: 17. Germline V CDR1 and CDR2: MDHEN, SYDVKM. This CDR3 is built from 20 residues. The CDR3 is CASSFPRLPSGPSSYNEQFF. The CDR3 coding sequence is TGTGCCAGCAGTTTCCCCCGCTTGCCTAGCGGACCTAGCTCCTACAATGAGCAGTTCTTC.